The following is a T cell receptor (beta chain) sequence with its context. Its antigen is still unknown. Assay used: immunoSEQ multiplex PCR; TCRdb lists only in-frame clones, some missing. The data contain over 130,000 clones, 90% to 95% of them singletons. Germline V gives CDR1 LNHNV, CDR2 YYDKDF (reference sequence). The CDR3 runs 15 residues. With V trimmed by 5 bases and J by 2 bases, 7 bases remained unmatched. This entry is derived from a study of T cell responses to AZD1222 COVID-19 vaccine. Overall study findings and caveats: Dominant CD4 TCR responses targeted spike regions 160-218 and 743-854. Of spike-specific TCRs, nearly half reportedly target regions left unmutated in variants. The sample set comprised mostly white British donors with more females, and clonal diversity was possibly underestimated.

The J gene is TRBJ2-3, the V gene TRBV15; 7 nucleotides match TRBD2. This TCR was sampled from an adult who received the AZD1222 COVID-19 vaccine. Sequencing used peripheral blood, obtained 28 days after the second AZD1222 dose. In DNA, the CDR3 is TGTGCCACCAGCGGGAGGGTTGGCTTCACAGATACGCAGTATTTT. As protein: CATSGRVGFTDTQYF.